This TCR beta chain comes out of a study of blood T cell repertoires in COVID-19. About the study: Samples representing acute and convalescent COVID-19 were sourced from the United States, Italy and Spain. In each case, the material was cDNA or gDNA derived from T cells, B-cell-depleted T cells, or PBMCs.

As handled by the study authors: Using reference gene primer amplification, nucleated cell counts were estimated. Here immunoSEQ multiplex PCR was the method, and the copy in TCRdb shows in-frame clones only, minus some. The V and J calls and clone size come from that table; D and trimming were worked out from the DNA. The repertoire consists of under 150,000 clones, with 88% occurring once and the leading ten covering about 1.5%. The CDR3 covers 15 residues. V lost 5 bases and J lost 8; bases outside the gene matches: 15. The germline CDR1 and CDR2 sequences are SGHDT and YYEEEE. V and J are TRBV5-6 and TRBJ1-2; 7 bases line up with TRBD1. Material: peripheral blood. The receptor was derived from a human donor in a cohort sampled during active COVID-19. This chain's CDR3 is CASSSTGTELVGYTF. The CDR3 nucleotides are TGTGCCAGCAGTTCCACAGGGACAGAACTTGTGGGCTACACCTTC.